A single sample is the source of the 10 T cell receptor beta chains below, sequenced in a study of cytomegalovirus exposure and HLA in healthy donors. The repertoire was sequenced with immunoSEQ multiplex PCR; TCRdb's copy has only in-frame clones and lacks some. The sample includes some 140,000 clones, around 80% seen only once; the top ten take just under 30%. Material: PBMCs. These receptors all stem from a young man in good health and CMV-seropositive.

The CDR3 DNA sequence: TGTGCCAGCAGCCGGACAGCGGGAGTTGAGCAGTTCTTC. It specifies CASSRTAGVEQFF. The genes are TRBV2 and TRBJ2-1; 8 nucleotides line up with TRBD2. Germline assignment: CDR1 SNHLY and CDR2 FYNNEI. The CDR3 has 13 residues. Trimming removed 6 bases from V and 9 bases from J; junction bases left unmatched: 7.

The chain has TRBV5-4 and TRBJ1-2; 7 positions agree with TRBD1. Germline CDR1 and CDR2: SGHNT and YYREEE (reference sequence). This CDR3 region has 16 residues. V was clipped by 0 bases and J by 3 bases; unmatched bases: 8. This CDR3 reads CASSLGNRQGYYGYTF. Here the CDR3 DNA reads TGTGCCAGCAGCTTGGGAAACCGACAGGGCTACTATGGCTACACCTTC.

The chain is built from TRBV5-6 and TRBJ2-2; no reliable D call. The CDR3 length is 15 residues. Between the trimmed V and J ends, which lost 0 bases and 1 base, there was a span of 7 bases. CDR1 SGHDT and CDR2 YYEEEE come from the germline V gene. CDR3: CASSLVQENTGELFF. As DNA, the CDR3 is TGTGCCAGCAGCTTGGTTCAGGAGAACACCGGGGAGCTGTTTTTT.

The V call is TRBV27, the J call TRBJ2-1; 9 nucleotides line up with TRBD1. Trimming removed 6 bases from V and 9 bases from J; junction bases left unmatched: 15. The CDR3 has 16 residues. Per germline, CDR1 MNHEY and CDR2 SMNVEV (reference sequence). CDR3 sequence (DNA): TGTGCCAGCAGATCCACCGGGACAGGGATGTTAGTTGAGCAGTTCTTC. It yields the protein CASRSTGTGMLVEQFF.

In this sample, this clone turned up once. J is TRBJ2-5 and V is TRBV6-5, with unresolved D. Germline values: CDR1 MNHEY, CDR2 SVGAGI. The CDR3 has 16 residues. V was trimmed by 0 bases and J by 5 bases, leaving 16 bases between them. The CDR3 DNA follows: TGTGCCAGCAGTTACTCGACAAGTGGTTACATGGAGACCCAGTACTTC. Amino acid sequence: CASSYSTSGYMETQYF.

The CDR3 spells CASSLMGNRDGYTF. The CDR3 DNA is TGCGCCAGCAGCTTAATGGGGAACAGGGATGGCTACACCTTC. This chain links TRBV5-1 with TRBJ1-2, with D perhaps matching TRBD1 (6 bases). There are 14 residues in the CDR3. The V end was cut by 2 bases, the J end by 6 bases, with 14 bases between. CDR1 and CDR2 from the germline V gene are SGHRS and YFSETQ.

This chain uses TRBV11-2 with TRBJ2-2, with TRBD2 matching 10 bases. Looked up from germline, CDR1 is SGHAT and CDR2 is FQNNGV. With V trimmed by 5 bases and J by 3 bases, 6 bases remained unmatched. This CDR3 is built from 16 residues. The CDR3 spells CASSVSGGSHTGELFF. For the CDR3, the DNA is TGTGCCAGCAGCGTTAGCGGGGGGTCCCACACCGGGGAGCTGTTTTTT.

This clone was counted at least ten times. This chain uses TRBV11-2 with TRBJ2-7; tentatively, D is TRBD1 (5 bases). The CDR3 has 17 residues. Germline lookup yields CDR1 SGHAT and CDR2 FQNNGV. With 1 base removed from V and 1 base from J, the gap between germline ends came to 17 bases. Here the CDR3 reads CASSLAQGSRLSYEQYF. The CDR3 nucleotides read TGTGCCAGCAGCTTAGCGCAGGGCAGCCGACTTTCCTACGAGCAGTACTTC.

In its sample, this clone was seen many times. The rearrangement links TRBV7-3 to TRBJ2-7; D gene ambiguous. Germline V gives CDR1 SGHTA, CDR2 FQGTGA. There are 13 residues in the CDR3. V lost 1 base and J lost 4, with 8 bases in between. Here the CDR3 reads CASSLSGQYEQYF. The CDR3 DNA reads as TGTGCCAGCAGCTTAAGTGGCCAATACGAGCAGTACTTC.

This clone was seen ten or more times. The V and J genes are TRBV5-1 and TRBJ2-7, with 7 nucleotides matching TRBD1. The junction had 8 bases not matched to a gene; V was cut back by 3 bases and J by 2 bases. CDR1 is SGHRS and CDR2 is YFSETQ in the germline V gene. This CDR3 spans 15 amino acids. The CDR3 sequence: CASSSRQGGAYEQYF. Written as DNA, the CDR3 is TGCGCCAGCAGCTCACGACAGGGTGGGGCCTACGAGCAGTACTTC. The full variable domain, completed using reference TRBV5-1 and TRBJ2-7, is KAGVTQTPRYLIKTRGQQVTLSCSPISGHRSVSWYQQTPGQGLQFLFEYFSETQRNKGNFPGRFSGRQFSNSRSEMNVSTLELGDSALYLCASSSRQGGAYEQYFGPGTRLTVT.